One and the same sample provided the 3 T cell receptor beta chains below, sequenced in a study of T cell responses to AZD1222 COVID-19 vaccine. The method was immunoSEQ multiplex PCR; TCRdb's version includes in-frame clones alone and lacks a portion of them. The data show 150,000 to 200,000 clones, roughly nine tenths seen once. Source: peripheral blood, taken on day 0 of AZD1222 vaccination. These receptors were taken from an adult in good health.

This rearrangement joins TRBV19 to TRBJ2-1; 9 nucleotides match TRBD2. The CDR3 consists of 19 residues. V was clipped by 0 bases and J by 4 bases; unmatched bases: 13. Per germline, CDR1 LNHDA and CDR2 SQIVND (reference sequence). The CDR3 region is CASSIDSRWLAGPYNEQFF. CDR3 DNA sequence: TGTGCCAGTAGTATAGATTCTAGGTGGCTAGCGGGACCTTACAATGAGCAGTTCTTC.

The chain uses TRBV19 and TRBJ2-6; 7 nucleotides align to TRBD1. V trimming: 4 bases; J trimming: 1 base; junction bases outside the gene matches: 7. Germline V gene lookup returns CDR1 LNHDA and CDR2 SQIVND (reference sequence). The CDR3 length is 17 residues. The CDR3 DNA follows: TGTGCCAGTAGTAATAACAGGGGAGAGTCTGGGGCCAACGTCCTGACTTTC. Translation: CASSNNRGESGANVLTF.

The sample holds one count of this clone. The chain carries TRBV7-2 and TRBJ2-1; 8 bases line up with TRBD1. This CDR3 contains 15 residues. Germline CDR1 reads SGHTA; CDR2 reads FQGNSA. The ends lost 5 bases at V and 2 bases at J; junction bases unmatched: 5. The CDR3 protein is CASSQQQGAYNEQFF. As DNA, the CDR3 is TGTGCCAGCAGCCAGCAACAGGGGGCCTACAATGAGCAGTTCTTC.